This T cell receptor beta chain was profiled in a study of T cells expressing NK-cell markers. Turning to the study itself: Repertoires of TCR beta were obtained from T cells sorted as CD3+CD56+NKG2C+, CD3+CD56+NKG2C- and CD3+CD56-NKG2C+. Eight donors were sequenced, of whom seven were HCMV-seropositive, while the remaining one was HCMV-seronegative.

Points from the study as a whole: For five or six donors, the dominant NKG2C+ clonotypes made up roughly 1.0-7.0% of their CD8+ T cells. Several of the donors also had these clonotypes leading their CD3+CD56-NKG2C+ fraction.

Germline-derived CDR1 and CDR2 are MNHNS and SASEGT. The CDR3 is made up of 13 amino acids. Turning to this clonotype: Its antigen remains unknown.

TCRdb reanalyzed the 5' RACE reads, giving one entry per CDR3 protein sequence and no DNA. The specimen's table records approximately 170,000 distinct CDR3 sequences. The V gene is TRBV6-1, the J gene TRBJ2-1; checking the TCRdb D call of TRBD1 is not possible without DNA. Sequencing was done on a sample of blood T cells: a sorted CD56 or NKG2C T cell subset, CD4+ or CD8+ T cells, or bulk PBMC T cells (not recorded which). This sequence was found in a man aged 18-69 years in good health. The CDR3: CASRGAFYNEQFF.